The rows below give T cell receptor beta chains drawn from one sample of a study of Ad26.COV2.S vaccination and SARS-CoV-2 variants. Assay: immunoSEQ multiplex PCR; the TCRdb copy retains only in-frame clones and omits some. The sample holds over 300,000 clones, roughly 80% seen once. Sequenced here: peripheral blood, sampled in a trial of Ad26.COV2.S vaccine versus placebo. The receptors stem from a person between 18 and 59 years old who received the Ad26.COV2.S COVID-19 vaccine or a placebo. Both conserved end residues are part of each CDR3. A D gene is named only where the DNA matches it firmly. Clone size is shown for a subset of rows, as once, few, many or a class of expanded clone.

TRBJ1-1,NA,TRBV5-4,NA,CASSLPPNTEAFF,TGTGCCAGCAGCTTGCCCCCGAACACTGAAGCTTTCTTT
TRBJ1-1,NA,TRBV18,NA,CASSPMAGRAGTEAFF,TGTGCCAGCTCACCGATGGCCGGCAGGGCGGGCACTGAAGCTTTCTTT
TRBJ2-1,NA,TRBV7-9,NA,CASSLPDIIYNEQFF,TGTGCCAGCAGCCTACCAGATATTATCTACAATGAGCAGTTCTTC
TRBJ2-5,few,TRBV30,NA,CAWSRGVTTQYF,TGTGCCTGGAGTAGAGGAGTTACGACCCAGTACTTC
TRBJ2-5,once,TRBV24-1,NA,CANTIDGQEAWETQYF,TGTGCCAACACGATTGACGGGCAGGAGGCTTGGGAGACCCAGTACTTC
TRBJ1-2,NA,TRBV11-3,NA,CASSPRPGNYGYTF,TGTGCCAGCAGCCCGCGTCCAGGGAACTATGGCTACACCTTC
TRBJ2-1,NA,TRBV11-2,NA,CASRFGGYLLSYNEQFF,TGTGCCAGCAGGTTCGGTGGGTATTTACTTTCCTACAATGAGCAGTTCTTC
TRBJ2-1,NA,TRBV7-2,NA,CASSVNRDNEQFF,TGTGCCAGCAGTGTGAACAGGGACAATGAGCAGTTCTTC
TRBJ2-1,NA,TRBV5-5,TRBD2,CASSPGLGINNEQFF,TGTGCCAGCAGCCCGGGACTAGGAATCAACAATGAGCAGTTCTTC
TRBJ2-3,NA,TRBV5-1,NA,CASSLGGLTDTQYF,TGCGCCAGCAGCTTGGGAGGGCTCACAGATACGCAGTATTTT